These 30 T cell receptor beta chains share one sample of origin, sequenced in a study of T-cell memory formation after mild COVID-19. TCRdb reanalysed the 5' RACE reads using MiXCR and keeps one entry per CDR3 protein. Of about 400,000 distinct CDR3 sequences listed, about a sixth are singletons. The sample consisted of PBMCs or a T cell subset sorted from them (not recorded which). The receptors here all came from a man aged 18 to 30 who had mild COVID-19 (a few samples of this study predate the infection). Cell type and time point are not known.

The table lists this clonotype with a few counts. The rearrangement links TRBV7-2 to TRBJ2-3; D unresolved. Germline CDR1 SGHTA, CDR2 FQGNSA. The CDR3 is 13 residues long. V was cut by 0 bases and J by 12 bases, with 13 bases left in between. In DNA, the CDR3 is TGTGCCAGCAGCTTAGCGGGTTTCATCCCTCAGTATTTT. This encodes CASSLAGFIPQYF.

This clonotype was observed a few times. J is TRBJ2-7 and V is TRBV4-1; the D gene is possibly TRBD1 (6 bases). V lost 2 bases and J lost 3, with 11 bases in between. CDR1 MGHRA and CDR2 YSYEKL come from the germline V gene. The CDR3 contains 14 residues. In DNA, the CDR3 is TGCGCCAGCAGCCAAACCCAGGGGATCTACGAGCAGTACGTC. Its protein product is CASSQTQGIYEQYV.

This clonotype was seen a few times. The chain is built from TRBV18 and TRBJ2-3; D is undetermined. Germline CDR1 is KGHSH and CDR2 is LQKENI. The length of the CDR3 is 14 residues. The V end was cut by 10 bases, the J end by 6 bases, with 20 bases between. CDR3 amino acids: CATSLEQRSDTQYF. The CDR3 DNA is TGTGCCACCTCCTTGGAACAAAGGAGTGATACGCAGTATTTT.

The table lists this clonotype with many counts. The rearrangement links TRBV29-1 to TRBJ2-3; 8 bases are a match to TRBD2. This CDR3 comprises 17 residues. Losses at the gene ends were 1 base for V and 0 bases for J; bases not matched to a gene: 9. Germline assignment: CDR1 SQVTM and CDR2 ANQGSEA. Written as DNA, the CDR3 is TGCAGCGTTGAAGTCTGGAGCGGGGGCCAAAGCACAGATACGCAGTATTTT. It encodes CSVEVWSGGQSTDTQYF.

The chain carries TRBV7-6 and TRBJ2-3; unclear D gene. The germline V gene has CDR1 SGHVS and CDR2 FNYEAQ. The CDR3 covers 13 residues. V dropped 5 bases and J dropped 6 bases, with 12 bases sitting between them. CDR3: CASSIQHPDTQYF. The CDR3 bases are TGTGCCAGCAGCATACAGCATCCGGATACGCAGTATTTT.

The chain combines TRBV6-5 with TRBJ2-5, with TRBD1 matching 11 bases. From germline, CDR1 is MNHEY and CDR2 SVGAGI. This CDR3 contains 15 residues. Trimming removed 6 bases from V and 4 bases from J; junction bases left unmatched: 7. CDR3 in amino acids: CASRVRDRGGETQYF. CDR3 DNA: TGTGCCAGCAGAGTACGGGACAGGGGGGGAGAGACCCAGTACTTC.

V and J are TRBV4-3 and TRBJ1-1; 8 bases are shared with TRBD1. CDR1 is LGHNA and CDR2 is YSLEER in the germline V gene. The CDR3 loop spans 17 amino acids. Losses at the gene ends were 2 bases for V and 8 bases for J; bases not matched to a gene: 16. The CDR3 bases are TGCGCCAGCAGCCAAAGGCCGGGGCCCCAGGGGGCGCGGGAAGCTTTCTTT. Translating gives CASSQRPGPQGAREAFF.

This clonotype has just a few counts. The chain employs TRBV29-1 and TRBJ1-5; TRBD1 might be the D (5 bases). The CDR3 consists of 13 residues. The V and J ends lost 3 bases and 4 bases respectively, with 10 bases between them. CDR1 is SQVTM and CDR2 is ANQGSEA in the germline V gene. This chain's CDR3 is CSVDIGGNQPQHF. CDR3 sequence (DNA): TGCAGCGTTGACATCGGGGGAAATCAGCCCCAGCATTTT.

This clonotype showed up just a few times. The chain joins TRBV20-1 to TRBJ1-4; D unresolved. V gave up 0 bases and J gave up 4 bases, with 9 bases separating them. CDR1 DFQATT and CDR2 SNEGSKA come from the germline V gene (reference sequence). The CDR3 covers 14 residues. CDR3 DNA sequence: TGCAGTGCTAGAGATCGACGGGATAATGAAAAACTGTTTTTT. Its protein product is CSARDRRDNEKLFF.

This clonotype was detected a few times. The V and J genes are TRBV7-8 and TRBJ1-1, with D perhaps TRBD1 (5 bases). CDR1 is SGHVS, CDR2 FQNEAQ, per germline. The ends were cut back, 2 bases at V and 0 bases at J, with 13 bases in the middle. The CDR3 is made up of 16 amino acids. CDR3 nucleotide sequence: TGTGCCAGCAGCTTACCAGGGTTCGGGATGAACACTGAAGCTTTCTTT. It yields the protein CASSLPGFGMNTEAFF.

Judged by abundance, this clonotype is medium-sized (0.01 to 0.1%). This chain joins TRBV4-3 and TRBJ2-4; a weak D match, TRBD2 (7 bases). Deletions cut 0 bases from V and 6 bases from J, with 12 bases between. There are 15 residues in the CDR3. CDR1 and CDR2 (germline): LGHNA, YSLEER. In nucleotides, the CDR3 is TGCGCCAGCAGCCAAGATTTCGGGGGGCCAAACATTCAGTACTTC. Its protein is CASSQDFGGPNIQYF.

The chain carries TRBV4-1 and TRBJ2-2; the D is unclear. This CDR3 contains 13 residues. CDR1 and CDR2 (germline): MGHRA, YSYEKL. Trimming took 0 bases from V and 5 from J, leaving 4 bases between them. CDR3 protein: CASSQDRTGELFF. DNA for the CDR3: TGCGCCAGCAGCCAAGATCGAACCGGGGAGCTGTTTTTT.

The chain's CDR3 is CASSLAGWNTEAFF. In DNA, the CDR3 is TGCGCCAGCAGCTTGGCCGGGTGGAACACTGAAGCTTTCTTT. The rearrangement links TRBV5-1 to TRBJ1-1, with D unclear. In germline, CDR1 is SGHRS, CDR2 YFSETQ. The CDR3 has 14 amino acids. Trimming left V 0 bases short and J 1 base short, with 7 bases between.

This clonotype was seen a handful of times. The chain couples TRBV18 to TRBJ2-1; TRBD1 matches at 9 bases. After removal of 3 bases from V and 6 bases from J, the junction contained 3 bases not matched to a gene. Germline V gives CDR1 KGHSH, CDR2 LQKENI. This CDR3 is 14 amino acids long. CDR3 sequence: CASSPATGGNEQFF. DNA for the CDR3: TGTGCCAGCTCACCCGCGACAGGGGGCAATGAGCAGTTCTTC.

The table lists this clonotype with many counts. The chain is built from TRBV7-6 and TRBJ2-1; TRBD2 agrees at 8 bases. The V segment lost 5 bases and the J segment 3 bases; nucleotides outside the gene matches: 12. CDR3 length: 17 residues. CDR1 and CDR2 (germline): SGHVS, FNYEAQ. The CDR3 sequence is CASSHGPRGGYYNEQFF. DNA of the CDR3: TGTGCCAGCAGCCACGGCCCCCGGGGGGGATACTACAATGAGCAGTTCTTC.

This clonotype was picked up a small number of times. The chain couples TRBV5-1 to TRBJ2-2; 8 bases align to TRBD1. CDR3 length: 15 residues. V shed 0 bases, J shed 6 bases, and the junction held 4 bases outside the gene matches. The V gene's germline CDR1 is SGHRS and CDR2 YFSETQ. DNA for the CDR3: TGCGCCAGCAGCTTGGTAGCAGGGGGCCCCGGGGAGCTGTTTTTT. Translation: CASSLVAGGPGELFF.

For the CDR3, the DNA is TGTGCCAGCAGCCTATGGACAGTCCAAGAGACCCAGTACTTC. Its translation: CASSLWTVQETQYF. The V and J genes are TRBV3-1 and TRBJ2-5; a weak D match, TRBD1 (6 bases). Germline assignment: CDR1 LGHDT and CDR2 YNNKEL (reference sequence). The CDR3 runs 14 residues. The ends were cut back, 4 bases at V and 1 base at J, with 10 bases in the middle.

This clonotype was seen a handful of times. This chain uses TRBV7-2 with TRBJ1-2; D is possibly TRBD1 (5 bases). Germline V gene lookup returns CDR1 SGHTA and CDR2 FQGNSA. CDR3 length: 16 residues. Trimming stripped 0 bases from V and 0 bases from J, with 11 bases between. CDR3 residues: CASSLARAIANYGYTF. As DNA, the CDR3 is TGTGCCAGCAGCTTAGCCAGGGCGATAGCTAACTATGGCTACACCTTC. The entire variable domain, with the rest obtained from reference TRBV7-2 and TRBJ1-2, is as follows: GAGVSQSPSNKVTEKGKDVELRCDPISGHTALYWYRQSLGQGLEFLIYFQGNSAPDKSGLPSDRFSAERTGGSVSTLTIQRTQQEDSAVYLCASSLARAIANYGYTFGSGTRLTVV.

This chain joins TRBV7-9 and TRBJ1-2, with D perhaps matching TRBD1 (6 bases). Looked up from germline, CDR1 is SEHNR and CDR2 is FQNEAQ (reference sequence). The CDR3 has 13 amino acids. The germline V and J ends were trimmed by 3 bases and 6 bases, with 11 bases remaining between them. For the CDR3, the DNA is TGTGCCAGCAGCTTTCCACAGGGACATGGCTACACCTTC. Its protein product is CASSFPQGHGYTF.

This clonotype was counted only a few times. The rearrangement links TRBV21-1 to TRBJ2-3; the table's TRBD2 call for D was not verified on the DNA. TRBV21-1 is a pseudogene locus. The CDR3 covers 17 residues. CDR3 residues: CASSIDLLAGLADTQYF. The CDR3 bases are TGTGCCAGCAGCATCGATCTACTAGCGGGGTTGGCAGATACGCAGTATTTT.

This clonotype has ten or more counts. The chain couples TRBV18 to TRBJ1-5; 8 bases agree with TRBD1. The length of the CDR3 is 14 residues. V gave up 8 bases and J gave up 4 bases; unmatched junction bases: 7. The germline V gene has CDR1 KGHSH and CDR2 LQKENI. The CDR3 bases are TGTGCCAGCAGCCCGAGACAGGGGAATCAGCCCCAGCATTTT. Protein: CASSPRQGNQPQHF.

This clonotype was seen repeatedly, ten times or more. The chain recombines TRBV5-1 with TRBJ2-5; 10 bases are a match to TRBD1. Unmatched junction bases numbered 3, after V lost 4 bases and J lost 3 bases. Germline V gene data show CDR1 as SGHRS and CDR2 as YFSETQ. The CDR3 is 14 amino acids. The CDR3 coding sequence is TGCGCCAGCAGCCCGGGACAGGGGAAAGAGACCCAGTACTTC. Residues: CASSPGQGKETQYF. The full variable domain, in which reference TRBV5-1 and TRBJ2-5 provide the parts outside the CDR3, is KAGVTQTPRYLIKTRGQQVTLSCSPISGHRSVSWYQQTPGQGLQFLFEYFSETQRNKGNFPGRFSGRQFSNSRSEMNVSTLELGDSALYLCASSPGQGKETQYFGPGTRLLVL.

This clonotype has just a few counts. CDR3 coding DNA: TGTGCCAGCAGTCCCTTTTCCGGCTACGAGCAGTACTTC. This gives the protein CASSPFSGYEQYF. The chain links TRBV5-6 to TRBJ2-7; D unclear. V was cut by 5 bases and J by 3 bases, with 12 bases left in between. Germline CDR1 and CDR2: SGHDT and YYEEEE. The CDR3 contains 13 residues.

In this sample, this clonotype turned up a few times. The chain employs TRBV6-5 and TRBJ1-2, with D perhaps matching TRBD1 (6 bases). The CDR3 loop spans 15 amino acids. Trimming cost V 1 base and J 4 bases, with 13 bases left between them. Germline loops: CDR1 MNHEY, CDR2 SVGAGI. The CDR3 bases are TGTGCCAGCAGTTACTTGCTCGGGGACATCTATGGCTACACCTTC. It specifies CASSYLLGDIYGYTF.

This clonotype has only a few counts. The chain has TRBV7-9 and TRBJ1-1; no clear D. Trimming took off 5 bases at V and 5 bases at J, with 15 bases between the two ends. The CDR3 has 14 amino acids. CDR1 and CDR2 (germline): SEHNR, FQNEAQ (reference sequence). In nucleotides, the CDR3 is TGTGCCAGCAGCCCGCCCGACCGGAGGACTGAAGCTTTCTTT. It is translated as CASSPPDRRTEAFF. The variable domain in full, completed from reference TRBV7-9 and TRBJ1-1, reads DTGVSQNPRHKITKRGQNVTFRCDPISEHNRLYWYRQTLGQGPEFLTYFQNEAQLEKSRLLSDRFSAERPKGSFSTLEIQRTEQGDSAMYLCASSPPDRRTEAFFGQGTRLTVV.

There are many counts of this clonotype. The chain links TRBV5-1 to TRBJ1-2, with a tentative D call TRBD1 (6 bases). With 5 bases removed from V and 4 bases from J, the gap between germline ends came to 12 bases. The CDR3 sequence is 13 residues long. CDR1 and CDR2 (germline): SGHRS, YFSETQ. This chain's CDR3 is CASRPLDSYGYTF. The DNA for the CDR3 is TGCGCCAGCAGGCCTCTGGACAGCTATGGCTACACCTTC.

This clonotype was seen only a few times. The chain is built from TRBV30 and TRBJ2-3, with no clear D. The CDR3 length is 16 residues. The germline V and J ends were trimmed by 1 base and 4 bases, with 18 bases remaining between them. CDR1 GTSNPN and CDR2 SVGIG come from the germline V gene (reference sequence). This CDR3 is CAWSAPRDGRSDTQYF. DNA of the CDR3: TGTGCCTGGAGTGCACCCCGAGACGGGCGGTCAGATACGCAGTATTTT. Full variable domain (remainder filled in from reference TRBV30 and TRBJ2-3): SQTIHQWPATLVQPVGSPLSLECTVEGTSNPNLYWYRQAAGRGLQLLFYSVGIGQISSEVPQNLSASRPQDRQFILSSKKLLLSDSGFYLCAWSAPRDGRSDTQYFGPGTRLTVL.

The chain employs TRBV2 and TRBJ2-4, with D tentatively TRBD1 (6 bases). The germline V gene has CDR1 SNHLY and CDR2 FYNNEI. The V end was cut by 8 bases, the J end by 6 bases, with 14 bases between. This CDR3 comprises 13 residues. CDR3: CASSPGEINIQYF. The DNA of the CDR3 is TGTGCCAGCTCTCCAGGGGAGATAAACATTCAGTACTTC.

The V and J genes are TRBV4-3 and TRBJ2-1; D is undetermined. The germline CDR1 and CDR2 sequences are LGHNA and YSLEER. The CDR3 is 15 amino acids. Deletions cut 0 bases from V and 1 base from J, with 7 bases between. CDR3 loop: CASSQDSSSYNEQFF. CDR3 sequence (DNA): TGCGCCAGCAGCCAAGATTCCAGTTCCTACAATGAGCAGTTCTTC.

The chain recombines TRBV10-2 with TRBJ2-2, with D perhaps TRBD2 (5 bases). The CDR3 covers 13 residues. With 4 bases removed from V and 3 bases from J, the gap between germline ends came to 6 bases. Per germline, CDR1 WSHSY and CDR2 SAAADI. CDR3 DNA sequence: TGCGCCAGCAGTGTGGAGGACACCGGGGAGCTGTTTTTT. The encoded protein is CASSVEDTGELFF.